This TCR beta chain emerged from a study of ipilimumab plus nivolumab after autologous stem cell transplantation. Findings and limits, study-wide: Per the authors, repertoire, Treg and microbiota data justify further study.

The germline V and J ends were trimmed by 3 bases and 2 bases, with 11 bases remaining between them. Germline V gene lookup returns CDR1 SGHVS and CDR2 FQNEAQ. CDR3 size: 14 residues. Assay used: immunoSEQ multiplex PCR; TCRdb lists only in-frame clones, some missing. Here the sample spans about 83,000 clones, under 85% being singletons. As regards this clone: The antigen remains undetermined.

Patients got 3 mg/kg IV nivolumab weeks 1, 4, 7, 10, then biweekly through week 26. This sequence was found in a male donor with diffuse large B-cell lymphoma. The chain carries TRBV7-8 and TRBJ2-7; possibly TRBD2 for D (5 bases). This sample comprised PBMCs, obtained in a trial of ipilimumab plus nivolumab as post-transplant consolidation. CDR3 residues: CASSFEGLTYEQYF. DNA of the CDR3: TGTGCCAGCAGCTTCGAGGGATTAACCTACGAGCAGTACTTC.